This T cell receptor beta chain is from a study of CD8+CD57+ T cells in acquired aplastic anemia. General observations from the study: Patients and controls were not found to differ significantly in CD8+ Simpson's diversity.

Genomic DNA, the template, was used for profiling of the TCR beta VDJ and CDR3. Each CDR3 protein gets one entry after TCRdb re-called the reads with MiXCR. Of some 160,000 distinct CDR3 sequences detected, roughly 43% appear once; the ten largest clones hold about 3%. As to this clonotype: Its antigen is currently unknown.

Deletions cut 0 bases from V and 6 bases from J, with 8 bases between. Germline CDR1 reads KGHDR; CDR2 reads SFDVKD. This CDR3 is built from 14 residues. Patients who underwent sequencing had shown CD8+CD57+ cell expansion by flow cytometry. The enrolled patients all had severe acquired aplastic anemia. Blood sampling was performed on the patients, and none of them had received therapy by then. The receptor was derived from a human donor with aplastic anemia. The sample comprised sorted CD4+, CD8+, or CD8+CD57+ T cells (not recorded which) from PBMCs. V is TRBV24-1 and J is TRBJ2-1, with unresolved D. CDR3 protein: CATSDLQASNEQFF. In nucleotides, the CDR3 is TGTGCCACCAGTGATTTGCAAGCGAGCAATGAGCAGTTCTTC.